This T cell receptor beta chain came from a study of CD8 T cells in Susac syndrome. Details on this clonotype: No antigen is known for it.

Sequencing targeted TCR beta in T cells from blood (CD8+ and CD4+). Germline trimming cut 0 bases from V and 7 bases from J; bases unmatched to any gene: 7. Germline lookup yields CDR1 LGHNA and CDR2 YNFKEQ. This CDR3 is 15 amino acids long. Overall study results and limits: As the study acknowledged, the number of individuals in its TCR sequencing and HLA analysis was relatively small.

An amount of RNA that ranged from about 0.45 to 1 ug was reverse transcribed with random hexamers. The amplification used immunoSEQ multiplex PCR on TCR beta CDR3; it spanned 54 Vbeta and 13 Jbeta. TCRdb reprocessed the immunoSEQ multiplex PCR reads via MiXCR and lists one record per CDR3 protein. The sample contains over 200,000 distinct CDR3 sequences, just under 95% of which appear only once. This chain uses TRBV4-2 with TRBJ2-3, with 7 bases aligning to TRBD1. Material: CD4+ T cells from PBMCs. The source is a human donor with multiple sclerosis. CDR3 DNA: TGTGCCAGCAGCCAAGATCTCAAGGGGGCGAATACGCAGTATTTT. Translating gives CASSQDLKGANTQYF.